This T cell receptor beta chain was identified during a study of blood T cell repertoires in COVID-19. Clones were read by immunoSEQ multiplex PCR, and TCRdb kept only the in-frame ones, dropping some. This table has around 100,000 clones, around nine tenths appearing once. With 2 bases removed from V and 7 bases from J, the gap between germline ends came to 9 bases. Germline CDR1 and CDR2: SEHNR and FQNEAQ (reference sequence). The CDR3 sequence is 14 residues long. This clone was seen a few times. The chain combines TRBV7-9 with TRBJ1-6; D gene unclear. This TCR was sampled from a woman aged 80 or over in a cohort sampled during active COVID-19. Sample: peripheral blood. In DNA, the CDR3 is TGTGCCAGCAGCTTACTCGGGGAAAATTCACCCCTCCACTTT. Amino acids: CASSLLGENSPLHF.